A selection of T cell receptor beta chains follows, all from one sample in a study of blood T cell repertoires in COVID-19. Clones were sequenced by immunoSEQ multiplex PCR, and TCRdb holds only the in-frame ones, with some missing. The table has around 50,000 clones, 89% seen once. Sequencing input: peripheral blood. Receptors were obtained from a human donor in a cohort sampled during active COVID-19. The CDR3 runs from the conserved cysteine through the conserved F or W. D genes are given only for firm matches. Not all rows give a size; the values are once, few, many and, for expanded clones, a class.

TRBV5-4	TRBD1	-	TRBJ2-7	CASRAGTGANEQYF	TGTGCCAGCAGAGCCGGGACAGGTGCAAACGAGCAGTACTTC
TRBV18	-	-	TRBJ2-1	CASSPPVGVSNEQFF	TGTGCCAGCTCCCCCCCCGTGGGCGTGAGCAATGAGCAGTTCTTC
TRBV19	TRBD1	-	TRBJ2-7	CASSGGQGPEYF	TGTGCCAGTAGTGGGGGACAGGGGCCTGAGTACTTC
TRBV5-6	TRBD1	-	TRBJ1-6	CASSHDRGNSPLHF	TGTGCCAGCAGCCACGACAGGGGTAATTCACCCCTCCACTTT
TRBV4-1	TRBD2	-	TRBJ2-1	CASSQAGLNNEQFF	TGCGCCAGCAGCCAGGCGGGACTAAACAATGAGCAGTTCTTC
TRBV5-1	TRBD1	-	TRBJ2-2	CASSLGGVGGIGELFF	TGCGCCAGCAGCTTGGGCGGCGTAGGGGGCATCGGGGAGCTGTTTTTT
TRBV6-5	-	-	TRBJ1-5	CASTPLGGDQPQHF	TGTGCCAGCACCCCCCTCGGGGGGGATCAGCCCCAGCATTTT
TRBV6-5	-	-	TRBJ2-1	CASSRSPYNEQFF	TGTGCCAGCAGTCGGAGTCCGTACAATGAGCAGTTCTTC
TRBV5-1	-	-	TRBJ2-5	CASSLAGVGETQYF	TGCGCCAGCAGCTTGGCCGGGGTCGGGGAGACCCAGTACTTC
TRBV15	TRBD1	-	TRBJ1-5	CATSRDPGQRTWF	TGTGCCACCAGCAGAGACCCGGGACAGAGAACTTGGTTT
TRBV7-2	-	-	TRBJ1-2	CASRGRTDTYGYTF	TGTGCCAGCAGGGGACGGACAGACACTTATGGCTACACCTTC
TRBV2	-	few	TRBJ1-5	CASSESGIFNQPQHF	TGTGCCAGCAGTGAGTCAGGGATTTTTAATCAGCCCCAGCATTTT
TRBV6-5	-	-	TRBJ1-2	CASSYSRAGGYTF	TGTGCCAGCAGTTACTCGCGGGCGGGGGGCTACACCTTC
TRBV12-3/TRBV12-4	-	-	TRBJ1-1	CASSFFPDSAFF	TGTGCCAGCAGTTTCTTCCCCGACAGCGCTTTCTTT
TRBV24-1	-	-	TRBJ2-1	CATAYLGEQFF	TGTGCCACCGCTTATCTCGGTGAGCAGTTCTTC
TRBV18	-	-	TRBJ1-2	CASSWGGLQTSFYGYTF	TGTGCCAGCTCATGGGGGGGTTTACAGACCTCCTTCTATGGCTACACCTTC
TRBV29-1	-	-	TRBJ2-7	CSVEADTYEQYF	TGCAGCGTTGAAGCTGACACCTACGAGCAGTACTTC
TRBV18	-	-	TRBJ1-1	CASSPRPGMNTEAFF	TGTGCCAGCTCACCACGGCCGGGGATGAACACTGAAGCTTTCTTT
TRBV10-1	TRBD1	-	TRBJ2-2	CASSRGGQGRRTGELFF	TGCGCCAGCAGCCGGGGGGGACAGGGGCGTCGCACCGGGGAGCTGTTTTTT
TRBV27	-	-	TRBJ2-5	CASSTISGGLQETQYF	TGTGCCAGCAGTACGATCAGCGGAGGGTTACAAGAGACCCAGTACTTC
TRBV10-3	-	-	TRBJ2-2	CAIKPGKGYGKTGELFF	TGTGCCATCAAGCCCGGAAAGGGGTATGGAAAAACCGGGGAGCTGTTTTTT
TRBV4-1	TRBD1	-	TRBJ2-6	CASSQVQGSSGANVLTF	TGCGCCAGCAGCCAAGTACAGGGGAGCTCTGGGGCCAACGTCCTGACTTTC
TRBV6-5	TRBD1	-	TRBJ1-2	CASRNGQGSYGYTF	TGTGCCAGCAGGAACGGACAGGGGAGCTATGGCTACACCTTC
TRBV19	-	-	TRBJ1-6	CASTFSSYNSPLHF	TGTGCCAGTACCTTCAGCTCCTATAATTCACCCCTCCACTTT
TRBV18	-	-	TRBJ2-5	CASSLKETQYF	TGTGCCAGCTCACTAAAAGAGACCCAGTACTTC
TRBV6-2/TRBV6-3	-	-	TRBJ1-5	CASSYGGFEGHQPQHF	TGTGCCAGCAGTTACGGGGGGTTTGAGGGACATCAGCCCCAGCATTTT
TRBV6-5	-	once	TRBJ2-2	CASSYVRNTGELFF	TGTGCCAGCAGTTACGTCAGAAACACCGGGGAGCTGTTTTTT
TRBV7-9	-	few	TRBJ1-5	CASSFSGVDRPQHF	TGTGCCAGCAGCTTTTCAGGGGTGGACCGGCCCCAGCATTTT
TRBV2	-	-	TRBJ1-2	CASSPGGDQIYGYTF	TGTGCCAGCAGTCCGGGAGGCGATCAAATCTATGGCTACACCTTC
TRBV28	TRBD1	-	TRBJ1-4	CASSFAGQGWEKLFF	TGTGCCAGCAGTTTCGCGGGACAGGGTTGGGAAAAACTGTTTTTT
TRBV18	-	-	TRBJ1-1	CASSDGSEAFF	TGTGCCAGCTCAGACGGGAGTGAAGCTTTCTTT
TRBV5-1	-	-	TRBJ1-6	CASSSLPIGQRNSPLHF	TGCGCCAGCAGCTCCCTTCCGATTGGACAGCGAAATTCACCCCTCCACTTT
TRBV18	TRBD2	-	TRBJ2-1	CASSPPTGLAINEQFF	TGTGCCAGCTCACCACCGACCGGACTAGCGATCAATGAGCAGTTCTTC
TRBV7-9	-	-	TRBJ1-2	CASSFNRDSYGYTF	TGTGCCAGCAGCTTTAATCGCGACAGCTATGGCTACACCTTC
TRBV4-1	-	-	TRBJ1-2	CASSQWTADTNGYTF	TGCGCCAGCAGCCAATGGACAGCAGATACCAATGGCTACACCTTC
TRBV7-2	TRBD2	-	TRBJ2-4	CASSSPGGLNIQYF	TGTGCCAGCAGTTCCCCGGGGGGGCTAAACATTCAGTACTTC
TRBV6-5	-	-	TRBJ2-1	CASSPDSYNEQFF	TGTGCCAGCAGCCCAGACAGTTACAATGAGCAGTTCTTC
TRBV28	-	once	TRBJ1-1	CASSFRPTVTPFF	TGTGCCAGCAGTTTCCGGCCAACAGTAACCCCTTTCTTT
TRBV6-5	-	-	TRBJ1-2	CASSYGGRNGYTF	TGTGCCAGCAGTTACGGGGGGAGGAATGGCTACACCTTC
TRBV29-1	TRBD1	-	TRBJ2-7	CSVEKPGQTYEQYF	TGCAGCGTTGAAAAACCGGGACAGACCTACGAGCAGTACTTC
TRBV27	TRBD1	-	TRBJ2-5	CASSPRTGETQYF	TGTGCCAGCAGTCCCAGGACAGGAGAGACCCAGTACTTC
TRBV19	TRBD2	-	TRBJ2-2	CASSLVAGAGELFF	TGTGCCAGTAGTTTGGTAGCGGGAGCCGGGGAGCTGTTTTTT
TRBV6-5	TRBD1	-	TRBJ2-2	CASSWDRNTGELFF	TGTGCCAGCAGTTGGGACAGGAACACCGGGGAGCTGTTTTTT
TRBV4-2	-	-	TRBJ2-7	CASSQDALAAYEQYF	TGTGCCAGCAGCCAAGATGCACTAGCAGCCTACGAGCAGTACTTC
TRBV6-1	-	-	TRBJ1-4	CASSENTATNEKLFF	TGTGCCAGCAGTGAAAACACCGCAACTAATGAAAAACTGTTTTTT
TRBV6-5	TRBD1	-	TRBJ1-1	CASRDRGRGEAFF	TGTGCCAGCAGGGACAGGGGGCGGGGTGAAGCTTTCTTT
TRBV27	TRBD1	-	TRBJ2-1	CASSLRDRHYNEQFF	TGTGCCAGCAGTTTACGGGACAGGCACTACAATGAGCAGTTCTTC
TRBV9	-	-	TRBJ2-2	CASSLRMVSVGTTGELFF	TGTGCCAGCAGCCTTCGGATGGTAAGCGTGGGGACAACCGGGGAGCTGTTTTTT
TRBV18	-	-	TRBJ1-2	CASSQEAEPSLSDRTGYTF	TGTGCCAGCTCACAGGAGGCAGAACCATCCCTCTCAGATCGGACGGGCTACACCTTC
TRBV21-1	-	-	TRBJ1-1	CASSKGQGESTEAFF	TGTGCCAGCAGCAAAGGTCAGGGGGAGAGTACTGAAGCTTTCTTT
TRBV28	TRBD2	-	TRBJ2-1	CASSGGLAGGWYEQFF	TGTGCCAGCAGTGGGGGACTAGCGGGAGGTTGGTATGAGCAGTTCTTC
TRBV7-2	-	-	TRBJ2-5	CASSPKETQYF	TGTGCCAGCAGCCCTAAAGAGACCCAGTACTTC
TRBV18	-	-	TRBJ2-2	CASSREVYTGELFF	TGTGCCAGCTCACGAGAGGTTTACACCGGGGAGCTGTTTTTT
TRBV5-1	TRBD1	-	TRBJ1-6	CASSPLTGGNSPLHF	TGCGCCAGCAGCCCGTTGACAGGGGGCAATTCACCCCTCCACTTT
TRBV7-9	-	-	TRBJ1-4	CASSLGNRPNEKLFF	TGTGCCAGCAGCTTAGGGAACAGACCCAATGAAAAACTGTTTTTT
TRBV7-2	-	once	TRBJ1-2	CASSLAQGPTLGGYTF	TGTGCCAGCAGCTTAGCGCAGGGGCCGACCCTGGGGGGCTACACCTTC